This T cell receptor (beta chain) was observed in a study of cytotoxic CD8 clonotypes in ibrutinib-treated CLL. Study summary: Ten to eleven relapsed/refractory, approximately 15 treatment-naive; some 17 IGHV unmutated. Around 25 partial and 2 complete responses; at median 68 months, approximately 15 remitted, roughly 12 progressed.

This CDR3 spans 13 amino acids. The germline gives CDR1 SGHVS, CDR2 FNYEAQ. V lost 5 bases to trimming and J lost 7 bases; unmatched junction nucleotides: 7. The study's findings and limits: The public clonotypes identified were infrequent and showed contraction or stability on treatment. While tracking circulating CD8+ T-cell counts, baseline clonality exceeded that of age-matched healthy donors.

A few counts support this clone. Its antigen remains unknown. Assay: immunoSEQ multiplex PCR; the TCRdb copy retains only in-frame clones and omits some. The sample includes about 50,000 clones, about three quarters seen only once; the top ten take 43%. The chain carries TRBV7-6 and TRBJ1-1, with TRBD1 identical over 7 bases. The clonotype was recovered from a human donor with chronic lymphocytic leukemia. Here the sequenced sample was PBMCs, taken after 12 months of ibrutinib treatment. The CDR3: CASSPSTGNEAFF. The CDR3 DNA follows: TGTGCCAGCAGCCCCTCGACAGGGAATGAAGCTTTCTTT. Full variable domain (missing parts from reference TRBV7-6 and TRBJ1-1): GAGVSQSPRYKVTKRGQDVALRCDPISGHVSLYWYRQALGQGPEFLTYFNYEAQQDKSGLPNDRFSAERPEGSISTLTIQRTEQRDSAMYRCASSPSTGNEAFFGQGTRLTVV.